This is a list of T cell receptor beta chains from one sample in a study of preoperative IRX-2 immunotherapy in early breast cancer. Sequencing was performed with immunoSEQ multiplex PCR; in TCRdb, only in-frame clones are kept and a portion is missing. The table has over 60,000 clones, roughly 94% seen once. This specimen was taken from a patient treated with IRX-2 immunotherapy. The receptors were sampled from a human donor with breast cancer. CDR3s include the opening cysteine and the closing phenylalanine or tryptophan. The order of the fields is clone size, V gene, J gene, D gene, CDR3 protein, CDR3 DNA. D genes are given only for firm matches. Only part of the rows carry a size: once, few, many, or a class if the clone is expanded.

-	TRBV28	TRBJ1-5	-	CASSAGTQGQPQHF	TGTGCCAGCAGTGCCGGTACACAGGGTCAGCCCCAGCATTTT
once	TRBV19	TRBJ1-2	-	CASSNRINYGYTF	TGTGCCAGTAGTAACAGAATTAACTATGGCTACACCTTC
-	TRBV7-9	TRBJ2-3	-	CASSFALDSADTQYF	TGTGCCAGCAGCTTCGCCCTCGACAGCGCAGATACGCAGTATTTT
-	TRBV28	TRBJ1-4	-	CASSPGHRNKKLFF	TGTGCCAGCAGTCCCGGACATAGGAATAAAAAACTGTTTTTT
-	TRBV11-3	TRBJ2-1	TRBD2	CASSLEPSGPSSYNEQFF	TGTGCCAGCAGCTTAGAACCTAGCGGGCCGAGCTCCTACAATGAGCAGTTCTTC
-	TRBV11-2	TRBJ1-2	TRBD1	CASSWDRSYGYTF	TGTGCCAGCAGCTGGGACAGGAGTTATGGCTACACCTTC
-	TRBV7-9	TRBJ1-4	-	CASSLELSPNEKLFF	TGTGCCAGCAGCTTAGAGTTGAGTCCTAATGAAAAACTGTTTTTT
few	TRBV9	TRBJ2-3	TRBD2	CASSVVVSGGRDTQYF	TGTGCCAGCAGCGTAGTAGTTAGCGGGGGAAGAGATACGCAGTATTTT
-	TRBV15	TRBJ2-7	TRBD1	CATSRRDSYEQYF	TGTGCCACCAGCAGACGGGACAGCTACGAGCAGTACTTC
-	TRBV7-9	TRBJ1-2	-	CASSLWGDGYTF	TGTGCCAGCAGTCTCTGGGGAGATGGCTACACCTTC
-	TRBV5-8	TRBJ2-3	-	CASSYWTAAPTDTQYF	TGTGCCAGCAGTTACTGGACAGCCGCACCCACAGATACGCAGTATTTT
-	TRBV28	TRBJ2-7	TRBD2	CASSFGTSGAYEQYF	TGTGCCAGCAGTTTCGGGACTAGCGGAGCCTACGAGCAGTACTTC
-	TRBV28	TRBJ1-5	TRBD1	CASSFPGTAQHF	TGTGCCAGCAGTTTCCCTGGGACAGCCCAGCATTTT
-	TRBV19	TRBJ2-7	-	CASSERTDTYEQYF	TGTGCCAGTAGTGAACGGACAGATACCTACGAGCAGTACTTC